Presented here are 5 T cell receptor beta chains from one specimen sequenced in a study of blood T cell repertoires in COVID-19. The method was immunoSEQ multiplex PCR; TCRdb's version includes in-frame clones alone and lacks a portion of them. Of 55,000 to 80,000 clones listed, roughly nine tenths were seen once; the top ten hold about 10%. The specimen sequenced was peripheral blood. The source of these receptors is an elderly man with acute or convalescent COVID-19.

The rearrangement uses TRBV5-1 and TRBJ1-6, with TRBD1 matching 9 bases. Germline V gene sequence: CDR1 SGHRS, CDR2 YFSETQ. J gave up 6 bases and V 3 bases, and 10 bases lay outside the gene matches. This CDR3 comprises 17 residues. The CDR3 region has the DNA TGCGCCAGCAGCTACACCGCAGGGACAGGGACTAATTCACCCCTCCACTTT. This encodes CASSYTAGTGTNSPLHF. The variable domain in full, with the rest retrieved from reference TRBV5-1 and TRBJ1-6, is KAGVTQTPRYLIKTRGQQVTLSCSPISGHRSVSWYQQTPGQGLQFLFEYFSETQRNKGNFPGRFSGRQFSNSRSEMNVSTLELGDSALYLCASSYTAGTGTNSPLHFGNGTRLTVT.

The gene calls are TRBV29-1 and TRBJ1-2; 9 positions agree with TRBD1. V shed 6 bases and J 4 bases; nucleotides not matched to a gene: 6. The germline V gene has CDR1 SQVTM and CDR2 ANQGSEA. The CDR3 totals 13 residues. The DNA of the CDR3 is TGCAGCGTCGGGACAGGGCTCAGCTATGGCTACACCTTC. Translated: CSVGTGLSYGYTF.

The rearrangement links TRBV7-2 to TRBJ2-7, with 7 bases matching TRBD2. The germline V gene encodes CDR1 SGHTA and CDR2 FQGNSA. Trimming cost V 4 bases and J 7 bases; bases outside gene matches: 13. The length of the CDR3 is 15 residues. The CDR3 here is CASSSSGIGSGEQYF. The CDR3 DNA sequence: TGTGCCAGCAGCTCGAGCGGGATAGGGTCTGGGGAGCAGTACTTC.

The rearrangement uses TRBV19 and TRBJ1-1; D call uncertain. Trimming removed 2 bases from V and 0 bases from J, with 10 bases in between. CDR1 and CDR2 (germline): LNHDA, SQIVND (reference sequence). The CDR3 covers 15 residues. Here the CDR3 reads CASSIQAEVNTEAFF. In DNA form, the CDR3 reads TGTGCCAGTAGTATACAAGCGGAGGTGAACACTGAAGCTTTCTTT. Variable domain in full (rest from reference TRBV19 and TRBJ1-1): DGGITQSPKYLFRKEGQNVTLSCEQNLNHDAMYWYRQDPGQGLRLIYYSQIVNDFQKGDIAEGYSVSREKKESFPLTVTSAQKNPTAFYLCASSIQAEVNTEAFFGQGTRLTVV.

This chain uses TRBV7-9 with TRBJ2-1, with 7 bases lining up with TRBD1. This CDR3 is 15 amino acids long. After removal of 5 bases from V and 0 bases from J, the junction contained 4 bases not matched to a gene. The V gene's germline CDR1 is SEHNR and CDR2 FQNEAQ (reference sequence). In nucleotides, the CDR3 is TGTGCCAGCAGCCCTGACAGGGCCTCCTACAATGAGCAGTTCTTC. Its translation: CASSPDRASYNEQFF.